The clone carrying this TCR beta chain was recorded many times. Its antigen is not identified. TCRdb re-analysed the RT-PCR reads in MiXCR, keeping a single row per CDR3 protein. The table lists about 160,000 distinct CDR3 sequences, approximately 10% of them singletons. The record originates from a study of response to subunit inactivated influenza vaccine. Whole-study results and caveats: A suggestion made by the authors is that each seasonal influenza vaccination recruits few new T cells.

CDR1 is SNHLY and CDR2 is FYNNEI in the germline V gene. With 3 bases removed from V and 4 bases from J, the gap between germline ends came to 10 bases. CDR3 length: 15 residues. The source is a man aged 45 to 65 who received an inactivated influenza vaccine. The sequencing used non-naive T cells sorted from PBMCs, collected about 40 days after vaccination. The gene calls are TRBV2 and TRBJ2-6; D possibly matches TRBD1 or TRBD2 (5 bases each). CDR3 DNA sequence: TGTGCCAGCAGTGAGTGGGGGAACGGGGCCAACGTCCTGACTTTC. Translated, it gives CASSEWGNGANVLTF.